The 24 T cell receptor beta chains below were found in one sample sequenced in a study of blood T cell repertoires in COVID-19. Sequencing was performed with immunoSEQ multiplex PCR; in TCRdb, only in-frame clones are kept and a portion is missing. The sample contains about 130,000 clones, about four fifths of which appear only once. The sample comprised peripheral blood. The receptors derive from a woman in her 70s with COVID-19, enrolled during active disease.

This clone was picked up a small number of times. The chain carries TRBV3-1 (or the pseudogene TRBV3-2) and TRBJ2-7, with D hard to call. The CDR3 covers 12 residues. Deletions cut 4 bases from V and 0 bases from J, with 4 bases between. The germline V gene encodes CDR1 LGHDT and CDR2 YNNKEL (reference sequence). For the CDR3, the DNA is TGTGCCAGCAGCCCTAGCTCCTACGAGCAGTACTTC. This sequence encodes CASSPSSYEQYF.

This chain links TRBV9 with TRBJ2-3, with D tentatively TRBD1 (5 bases). The germline V gene encodes CDR1 SGDLS and CDR2 YYNGEE. This CDR3 contains 16 residues. Trimming removed 1 base from V and 4 bases from J, with 16 bases in between. CDR3 coding DNA: TGTGCCAGCAGCGTAAGGCAGGGTACTGCCTCAGATACGCAGTATTTT. The encoded protein is CASSVRQGTASDTQYF.

The chain joins TRBV9 to TRBJ2-2, with D possibly matching TRBD2 (6 bases). Germline-derived CDR1 and CDR2 are SGDLS and YYNGEE. Trimming took off 5 bases at V and 1 base at J, with 18 bases between the two ends. The CDR3 contains 17 residues. In nucleotides, the CDR3 is TGTGCCAGCAGTCTACCCGGGGGAGAGTGGAACACCGGGGAGCTGTTTTTT. It specifies CASSLPGGEWNTGELFF.

V and J are TRBV15 and TRBJ1-4; no firm D call. The V gene's germline CDR1 is LNHNV and CDR2 YYDKDF (reference sequence). The CDR3 has 17 residues. V was trimmed by 0 bases and J by 1 base, leaving 12 bases between them. The CDR3 nucleotides read TGTGCCACCAGCAGAGATGGCCTCTCAGGAACTAATGAAAAACTGTTTTTT. Protein sequence: CATSRDGLSGTNEKLFF.

The V call is TRBV12-3 or TRBV12-4, the J call TRBJ1-1; D is uncertain. The V end was cut by 7 bases, the J end by 10 bases, with 16 bases between. The CDR3 length is 12 residues. This CDR3 reads CASTLKERVAFF. The DNA for the CDR3 is TGTGCCAGCACCCTTAAAGAGCGGGTAGCTTTCTTT.

The V call is TRBV5-1, the J call TRBJ1-3, with a possible D match to TRBD1 (5 bases). V was shortened by 4 bases and J by 0 bases, with 8 bases between the two germline ends. Germline V gives CDR1 SGHRS, CDR2 YFSETQ. The CDR3 consists of 14 residues. This chain's CDR3 is CASSRGGSGNTIYF. For the CDR3, the DNA is TGCGCCAGCAGCCGCGGGGGCTCTGGAAACACCATATATTTT.

The V call is TRBV27, the J call TRBJ1-2; TRBD1 matches 9 bases. Germline trimming cut 8 bases from V and 2 bases from J; bases unmatched to any gene: 9. The CDR3 runs to 15 residues. Looked up from germline, CDR1 is MNHEY and CDR2 is SMNVEV (reference sequence). The CDR3 sequence: CASALEQGANYGYTF. CDR3 DNA sequence: TGTGCCAGCGCCCTAGAACAGGGGGCCAACTATGGCTACACCTTC.

The chain is built from TRBV7-9 and TRBJ1-1; perhaps TRBD1 as D (6 bases). The germline V gene has CDR1 SEHNR and CDR2 FQNEAQ (reference sequence). Between the trimmed V and J ends, which lost 6 bases and 1 base, there was a span of 9 bases. The CDR3 contains 13 residues. DNA for the CDR3: TGTGCCAGCAGAGGGGGACAGAACACTGAAGCTTTCTTT. Its translation: CASRGGQNTEAFF.

The table lists this clone with a count of one. This sequence joins TRBV3-1 (or the pseudogene TRBV3-2) and TRBJ2-1; the D gene is possibly TRBD1 (5 bases). Germline CDR1 LGHDT, CDR2 YNNKEL (reference sequence). The CDR3 covers 15 residues. The ends were cut back, 0 bases at V and 5 bases at J, with 11 bases in the middle. The DNA for the CDR3 is TGTGCCAGCAGCCAAGATAGGGGCAGAAACAATGAGCAGTTCTTC. As protein: CASSQDRGRNNEQFF.

The J gene is TRBJ2-2, the V gene TRBV19, with D unresolved. V shed 1 base and J shed 7 bases, with 10 bases lying between them. Germline values: CDR1 LNHDA, CDR2 SQIVND (reference sequence). The CDR3 extends over 14 amino acids. In DNA, the CDR3 is TGTGCCAGTAGTATAGGGCAGGCGAACGGGGAGCTGTTTTTT. Translating it yields CASSIGQANGELFF. The entire variable domain, with the rest obtained from reference TRBV19 and TRBJ2-2, is as follows: DGGITQSPKYLFRKEGQNVTLSCEQNLNHDAMYWYRQDPGQGLRLIYYSQIVNDFQKGDIAEGYSVSREKKESFPLTVTSAQKNPTAFYLCASSIGQANGELFFGEGSRLTVL.

This rearrangement joins TRBV7-9 to TRBJ1-5; D not certain. V lost 2 bases and J lost 6, with 8 bases in between. This CDR3 spans 13 amino acids. Germline CDR1 reads SEHNR; CDR2 reads FQNEAQ (reference sequence). In nucleotides, the CDR3 is TGTGCCAGCAGCTTATCGGAGTTTCAGCCCCAGCATTTT. Translation: CASSLSEFQPQHF.

The chain employs TRBV6-6 and TRBJ1-4, with TRBD1 as a possible D gene (6 bases). Germline V lookup: CDR1 MNHNY, CDR2 SVGAGI (reference sequence). Between the trimmed V and J ends, which lost 10 bases and 6 bases, there was a span of 21 bases. The CDR3 runs 15 residues. This chain's CDR3 is CATISRWSGDEKLFF. CDR3 nucleotides: TGTGCCACCATAAGCCGTTGGTCAGGGGATGAAAAACTGTTTTTT.

This chain links TRBV11-2 with TRBJ1-1; the D gene is possibly TRBD1 (6 bases). V was pared by 9 bases and J by 5 bases, with 16 bases between. This CDR3 is 13 amino acids long. Looked up from germline, CDR1 is SGHAT and CDR2 is FQNNGV. In nucleotides, the CDR3 is TGTGCCAGTAACAGGGCGTTCGGGACTGAAGCTTTCTTT. This translates into CASNRAFGTEAFF. Full variable domain (outside the CDR3, taken from reference TRBV11-2 and TRBJ1-1): EAGVAQSPRYKIIEKRQSVAFWCNPISGHATLYWYQQILGQGPKLLIQFQNNGVVDDSQLPKDRFSAERLKGVDSTLKIQPAKLEDSAVYLCASNRAFGTEAFFGQGTRLTVV.

This chain uses TRBV29-1 with TRBJ2-2; D gene uncertain. This CDR3 has 12 amino acids. V was trimmed by 6 bases and J by 6 bases, leaving 11 bases between them. Germline CDR1 is SQVTM and CDR2 is ANQGSEA. CDR3 protein: CSVSFGAGELFF. CDR3 DNA: TGCAGCGTATCCTTTGGAGCCGGGGAGCTGTTTTTT.

The count of this clone is one. V and J are TRBV7-9 and TRBJ1-1; TRBD1 might be the D (5 bases). Germline CDR1 reads SEHNR; CDR2 reads FQNEAQ (reference sequence). Trimming cost V 4 bases and J 2 bases, with 8 bases left between them. The CDR3 spans 13 residues. The CDR3 bases are TGTGCCAGCAGCTCGGACATTAACACTGAAGCTTTCTTT. This encodes CASSSDINTEAFF. Supplemented by reference TRBV7-9 and TRBJ1-1, the full variable domain reads DTGVSQNPRHKITKRGQNVTFRCDPISEHNRLYWYRQTLGQGPEFLTYFQNEAQLEKSRLLSDRFSAERPKGSFSTLEIQRTEQGDSAMYLCASSSDINTEAFFGQGTRLTVV.

This clone was found a few times. The gene calls are TRBV5-1 and TRBJ1-3; D possibly corresponds to TRBD1 (6 bases). Germline CDR1 and CDR2: SGHRS and YFSETQ. The CDR3 is 20 residues long. Trimming removed 0 bases from V and 1 base from J, with 23 bases in between. CDR3 in amino acids: CASSLATGLGNLSSGNTIYF. In nucleotides, the CDR3 is TGCGCCAGCAGCTTGGCCACAGGGCTAGGTAATTTGTCATCTGGAAACACCATATATTTT. Full variable domain (missing parts from reference TRBV5-1 and TRBJ1-3): KAGVTQTPRYLIKTRGQQVTLSCSPISGHRSVSWYQQTPGQGLQFLFEYFSETQRNKGNFPGRFSGRQFSNSRSEMNVSTLELGDSALYLCASSLATGLGNLSSGNTIYFGEGSWLTVV.

The V and J genes are TRBV5-1 and TRBJ2-5, with 8 bases aligning to TRBD2. The CDR3 runs to 14 residues. The germline V gene has CDR1 SGHRS and CDR2 YFSETQ. The V gene end was trimmed by 4 bases and the J gene end by 5 bases; junction bases not matched to a gene: 7. CDR3 nucleotides: TGCGCCAGCAGCCTCGGGACTAGAGGGGAGACCCAGTACTTC. This sequence encodes CASSLGTRGETQYF.

This clone was picked up a small number of times. V is TRBV5-6 and J is TRBJ2-5, with D perhaps TRBD1 (6 bases). Germline CDR1 reads SGHDT; CDR2 reads YYEEEE. The CDR3 length is 14 residues. Trimming took 4 bases from V and 2 from J, leaving 12 bases between them. CDR3: CASSPWQGQETQYF. The CDR3 DNA reads TGTGCCAGCAGCCCATGGCAGGGGCAAGAGACCCAGTACTTC.

The chain carries TRBV6-5 and TRBJ1-6; TRBD1 matches at 7 bases. Trimming took 7 bases from V and 10 from J; bases not matched to a gene: 10. CDR3 length: 14 residues. Germline loops: CDR1 MNHEY, CDR2 SVGAGI. The CDR3 DNA reads TGTGCCAGCAATCAACGGACAGGCGGGTCACCCCTCCACTTT. Its translation: CASNQRTGGSPLHF.

V and J are TRBV5-1 and TRBJ1-1; D remains unclear. Trimming shortened V by 1 base and J by 1 base, and 8 bases separated the two germline ends. Germline V gene data show CDR1 as SGHRS and CDR2 as YFSETQ. This CDR3 region has 14 residues. Written as DNA, the CDR3 is TGCGCCAGCAGCTTGAGCTCAGGGAACACTGAAGCTTTCTTT. Its translation: CASSLSSGNTEAFF.

The chain has TRBV19 and TRBJ1-4, with TRBD1 matching over 9 bases. V trimming: 6 bases; J trimming: 8 bases; junction bases outside the gene matches: 7. Looked up from germline, CDR1 is LNHDA and CDR2 is SQIVND (reference sequence). The CDR3 is 14 residues long. The CDR3 reads CASRGQGVREKLFF. DNA of the CDR3: TGTGCCAGTAGGGGACAGGGAGTACGAGAAAAACTGTTTTTT.

Comment on this clone: Other DNA sequences within the sample encode an identical CDR3. The chain recombines TRBV28 with TRBJ1-2; D unresolved. This CDR3 has 13 residues. With 2 bases removed from V and 0 bases from J, the gap between germline ends came to 4 bases. The germline CDR1 and CDR2 sequences are MDHEN and SYDVKM. CDR3 sequence: CASSLSANYGYTF. CDR3 coding DNA: TGTGCCAGCAGTTTAAGCGCTAACTATGGCTACACCTTC.

This clone came up a few times. The CDR3 spells CASRDREVYEQYF. In DNA, the CDR3 is TGTGCCAGCAGGGACAGGGAGGTCTACGAGCAGTACTTC. The V and J genes are TRBV2 and TRBJ2-7; 8 nucleotides agree with TRBD1. V gave up 6 bases and J gave up 3 bases; unmatched junction bases: 4. The CDR3 runs 13 residues. Looked up from germline, CDR1 is SNHLY and CDR2 is FYNNEI.

The chain is built from TRBV5-4 and TRBJ1-1, with no clear D. With 0 bases removed from V and 1 base from J, the gap between germline ends came to 4 bases. The CDR3 covers 13 residues. Germline-derived CDR1 and CDR2 are SGHNT and YYREEE (reference sequence). DNA of the CDR3: TGTGCCAGCAGCTTGGCCGGGAACACTGAAGCTTTCTTT. It translates to CASSLAGNTEAFF.